This TCR beta chain was sequenced during a study of cytomegalovirus exposure and HLA in healthy donors. The sample holds a few counts of this clone. Antigen specificity is unknown. Findings of the study overall: Associated with HLA alleles at 0.05 false discovery rate in a later analysis were about 17,000 TCR beta sequences. Prior analysis indicated that the majority of TCR beta V segments exhibited productivity approximately 90% or approximately 30% of the time. In a later analysis, the majority of CMV-associated beta chains seemingly showed HLA restriction. Rare sequences made up most TCRs, while some public TCRs were found in many donors.

With 60 Vbeta and 13 Jbeta primers, the PCR was carried out. TCRdb's copy holds only in-frame clones and misses some; the assay was immunoSEQ multiplex PCR. The data hold around 180,000 clones, with approximately 75% observed a single time. V gave up 7 bases and J gave up 0 bases, with 12 bases separating them. From germline, CDR1 is MGHRA and CDR2 YSYEKL. The CDR3 spans 14 residues. Sequenced: PBMCs. The genes are TRBV4-1 and TRBJ1-1, with D possibly TRBD1 on 6 matching bases. This receptor was taken from a girl aged 10 to 17 in good health and CMV-seronegative. The CDR3 DNA sequence: TGCGCCAGCACTTTACAGGGCCTGAACACTGAAGCTTTCTTT. The encoded protein is CASTLQGLNTEAFF.